This TCR beta chain comes out of a study of cytomegalovirus exposure and HLA in healthy donors. Findings and caveats of the study: Indistinguishable V segments such as TRBV6-2 and TRBV6-3 were excluded.

The PCR had 60 Vbeta and 13 Jbeta primers. In the authors' methods: Unique TCR beta chains totaled roughly 80 million in a later count, with roughly 10 million of them shared. Here immunoSEQ multiplex PCR was the method, and the copy in TCRdb shows in-frame clones only, minus some. V and J calls and clone size follow that table, whereas D and trimming were derived from the DNA. The sample records around 160,000 clones, over 80% being singletons. A note on this clone: Antigen: not known.

The CDR3 contains 17 residues. Germline loops: CDR1 LNHDA, CDR2 SQIVND (reference sequence). The V end lost 0 bases, the J end lost 0 bases, and 12 bases lay between the germline ends. The specimen was PBMCs. The chain has TRBV19 and TRBJ1-5; D not certain. This TCR was sampled from a woman aged 18-30 years in good health and CMV-seronegative. The CDR3 DNA reads as TGTGCCAGTAGTATAGACGGCGGTGCTTATAGCAATCAGCCCCAGCATTTT. Translation: CASSIDGGAYSNQPQHF.